These 11 T cell receptor beta chains were all obtained from the same sample, sequenced in a study of molecular identifiers for immune sequencing clone quantification. TCRdb itself ran the PCR reads through MiXCR, one entry per CDR3 protein. The data contain tens of thousands of distinct CDR3 sequences, around 33% of them singletons. Sequenced material: naive CD8+ T cells from blood, with Jurkat cell RNA spiked in. Subset here: FACS-sorted CD8+CD4-CCR7+CD45RA+ naive T cells. These receptors were taken from a human donor in good health. Some libraries in this study had Jurkat cell RNA spiked in.

At least ten counts were recorded for this clonotype. The genes are TRBV7-3 and TRBJ2-3; tentatively, D is TRBD1 or TRBD2 (5 bases each). CDR3 length: 15 amino acids. V shed 5 bases and J shed 6 bases, with 18 bases lying between them. CDR1 SGHTA and CDR2 FQGTGA come from the germline V gene. CDR3 loop: CASSPNGAQADTQYF. DNA for the CDR3: TGTGCCAGCAGCCCTAACGGGGCCCAGGCCGATACGCAGTATTTT.

About this clonotype: This may stem from a read error, because a much larger clone lies one nucleotide away. V is TRBV6-6 and J is TRBJ2-3; unclear D gene. Deletions cut 6 bases from V and 4 bases from J, with 11 bases between. The CDR3 has 13 residues. In germline, CDR1 is MNHNY, CDR2 SVGAGI (reference sequence). CDR3 sequence: CASRAFGADTQYF. CDR3 DNA: TGTGCCAGCAGGGCTTTTGGGGCAGATACGCAGTATTTT.

The genes are TRBV28 and TRBJ2-1; 9 bases line up with TRBD1. Germline lookup yields CDR1 MDHEN and CDR2 SYDVKM. V lost 5 bases, J lost 0 bases, and 8 bases stayed unmatched. The CDR3 spans 17 residues. This CDR3 reads CASSHIQGAHSYNEQFF. Written as DNA, the CDR3 is TGTGCCAGCAGTCACATACAGGGGGCGCACTCCTACAATGAGCAGTTCTTC.

The rearrangement joins TRBV5-6 to TRBJ1-1; the match to TRBD1 covers 8 bases. The CDR3 has 15 amino acids. V shed 5 bases and J 3 bases; nucleotides not matched to a gene: 9. Germline assignment: CDR1 SGHDT and CDR2 YYEEEE. CDR3 in amino acids: CASSFRTGLHTEAFF. CDR3 nucleotides: TGTGCCAGCAGTTTCAGGACAGGGTTACACACTGAAGCTTTCTTT. Using reference TRBV5-6 and TRBJ1-1 for the parts outside the CDR3, the full variable domain is DAGVTQSPTHLIKTRGQQVTLRCSPKSGHDTVSWYQQALGQGPQFIFQYYEEEERQRGNFPDRFSGHQFPNYSSELNVNALLLGDSALYLCASSFRTGLHTEAFFGQGTRLTVV.

Comment on this clonotype: Lacking the conserved final phenylalanine or tryptophan, this CDR3 likely reflects a read error. The DNA is left out, because the CDR3 cannot be placed on it with certainty; the CDR3 is given as TCRdb lists it. This rearrangement joins TRBV7-2 to TRBJ2-2; TRBD2, the D gene given by the table, was not confirmed from the DNA. Ends included, the CDR3 has 18 residues. CDR1 SGHTA and CDR2 FQGNSA come from the germline V gene. The CDR3 sequence: CASSLGWLAGSNTGELLY.

This clonotype was counted many times. This chain uses TRBV27 with TRBJ2-7; D remains ambiguous. This CDR3 contains 12 residues. From germline, CDR1 is MNHEY and CDR2 SMNVEV (reference sequence). Trimming pared 4 bases from V and 3 bases from J, leaving 7 bases between. This chain's CDR3 is CASSSTGYEQYF. The CDR3, as DNA: TGTGCCAGCAGTTCCACTGGCTACGAGCAGTACTTC.

This clonotype was observed a handful of times. V gene TRBV7-6 combines with J gene TRBJ1-5; TRBD1 agrees at 8 bases. Germline CDR1 reads SGHVS; CDR2 reads FNYEAQ. The CDR3 has 15 amino acids. With V trimmed by 1 base and J by 4 bases, 3 bases remained unmatched. The CDR3 spells CASSLDQGANQPQHF. The CDR3 nucleotides read TGTGCCAGCAGCTTAGACCAGGGGGCAAATCAGCCCCAGCATTTT.

In the case of this clonotype: This clone may be a read error of a much larger clone one base away. Without the conserved terminal phenylalanine or tryptophan, this CDR3 likely stems from a read error. The rearrangement links TRBV7-9 to TRBJ2-7; D unclear. Germline V lookup: CDR1 SEHNR, CDR2 FQNEAQ (reference sequence). The CDR3 totals 13 residues. V dropped 8 bases and J dropped 3 bases, with 14 bases sitting between them. Here the CDR3 DNA reads TGTGCCAGCTCTGCAGCTCTGGTCTACGAGCAGTACCTC. The encoded protein is CASSAALVYEQYL.

This clonotype showed up just once. This may arise from a read error, as a much more abundant clone is one base away. The chain uses TRBV28 and TRBJ2-7, with D possibly matching TRBD1 (5 bases). Germline lookup yields CDR1 MDHEN and CDR2 SYDVKM. CDR3 length equals 14 residues. V dropped 5 bases and J dropped 4 bases, with 15 bases sitting between them. The DNA of the CDR3 is TGTGCCAGCAGTGTGGGCAGGGCTCGGTACGAGCAGTACTTC. It specifies CASSVGRARYEQYF.

This clonotype appeared once. The gene calls are TRBV12-3 or TRBV12-4 and TRBJ2-7, with 8 bases identical to TRBD1. The junction had 7 bases not matched to a gene; V was cut back by 8 bases and J by 1 base. The CDR3 runs 14 residues. The CDR3 protein is CASRPGGPSYEQYF. CDR3 in DNA: TGTGCCAGCCGCCCAGGGGGCCCATCCTACGAGCAGTACTTC.

Details on this clonotype: A read error may be the cause here, since a much bigger clone is one base away. The rearrangement links TRBV4-3 to TRBJ2-5; no definite D call. Between the trimmed V and J ends, which lost 0 bases and 5 bases, there was a span of 10 bases. CDR3 length: 14 residues. The germline gives CDR1 LGHNA, CDR2 YSLEER. CDR3 DNA: TGCGCCAGCAGCCAAGAAGGGTTTCAGGAGACCCAGTACTTC. This translates into CASSQEGFQETQYF.